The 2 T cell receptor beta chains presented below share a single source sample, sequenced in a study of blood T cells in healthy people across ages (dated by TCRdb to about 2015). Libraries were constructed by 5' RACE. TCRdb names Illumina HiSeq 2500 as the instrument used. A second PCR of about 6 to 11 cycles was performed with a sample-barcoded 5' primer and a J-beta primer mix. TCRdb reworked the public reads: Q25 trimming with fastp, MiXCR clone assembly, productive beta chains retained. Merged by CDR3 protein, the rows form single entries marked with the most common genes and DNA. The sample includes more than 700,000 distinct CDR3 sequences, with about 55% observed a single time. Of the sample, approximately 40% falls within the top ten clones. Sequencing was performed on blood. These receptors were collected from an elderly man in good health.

The CDR3 sequence: CASSLGITGTKEQYF. CDR3 in DNA: TGTGCCAGTAGTCTAGGCATAACCGGGACGAAAGAGCAGTACTTC. The chain combines TRBV19 with TRBJ2-5; D possibly uses TRBD1 or TRBD2 (5 bases each). V lost 5 bases and J lost 11, with 24 bases in between. Germline CDR1 reads LNHDA; CDR2 reads SQIVND (reference sequence). This CDR3 comprises 15 residues.

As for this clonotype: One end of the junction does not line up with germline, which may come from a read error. The CDR3: CARSPPGQTYEQYF. The CDR3 nucleotides read TGCGCCCGCAGCCCCCCCGGACAGACCTACGAGCAGTACTTC. The V and J genes are TRBV5-1 and TRBJ2-7; tentative D call: TRBD1 (6 bases). CDR1 and CDR2 from the germline V gene are SGHRS and YFSETQ. This CDR3 comprises 14 residues.